This is a list of T cell receptor beta chains from one sample in a study of blood T cells in healthy people across ages. TCRdb redid the calling of the 5' RACE reads with MiXCR, one entry per CDR3 protein. The table has about 830,000 distinct CDR3 sequences, approximately 65% seen once; the top ten hold around a quarter. Specimen: blood. The origin of the receptors is a young man in good health. Each CDR3 is given with its conserved first and last residue. The D gene is left open where the match is weak. Expanded clones are given a class, and other clones once, few, many or no size at all.

CDR3: CASSFGSRQGAYEQYF
DNA: TGTGCCAGCAGCTTCGGTTCGAGACAGGGGGCTTACGAGCAGTACTTC
J: TRBJ2-7
size: NA
V: TRBV5-5
D: TRBD1

CDR3: CASSRTQGGYNEQFF
DNA: TGTGCCAGCAGCCGGACCCAGGGAGGGTACAATGAGCAGTTCTTC
J: TRBJ2-1
size: NA
V: TRBV6-5
D: TRBD2

CDR3: CAITNGDSPLHF
DNA: TGTGCCATCACGAATGGGGATTCACCCCTCCACTTT
J: TRBJ1-6
size: NA
V: TRBV10-3
D: NA

CDR3: CSARVATTYEQYF
DNA: TGCAGTGCTAGAGTAGCGACAACCTACGAGCAGTACTTC
J: TRBJ2-7
size: NA
V: TRBV20-1
D: NA

CDR3: CASHPGQGFYEQYF
DNA: TGCGCCAGCCACCCGGGACAGGGCTTCTACGAGCAGTACTTC
J: TRBJ2-7
size: NA
V: TRBV5-1
D: TRBD1

CDR3: CASSLPSLVETQYF
DNA: TGTGCCAGCAGTTTACCCTCCTTAGTGGAGACCCAGTACTTC
J: TRBJ2-5
size: NA
V: TRBV12-3/TRBV12-4
D: NA

CDR3: CSVAGGLDYGYTF
DNA: TGCAGCGTTGCGGGGGGGCTTGACTATGGCTACACCTTC
J: TRBJ1-2
size: NA
V: TRBV29-1
D: NA

CDR3: CSAQGSSGRQETQYF
DNA: TGCAGTGCACAGGGGTCTAGCGGTCGCCAAGAGACCCAGTACTTC
J: TRBJ2-5
size: NA
V: TRBV20-1
D: NA

CDR3: CASVAGGSYNEQFF
DNA: TGTGCCAGCGTTGCGGGGGGGTCCTACAATGAGCAGTTCTTC
J: TRBJ2-1
size: NA
V: TRBV2
D: TRBD2

CDR3: CSAIPGQANYGYTF
DNA: TGCAGTGCCATACCCGGACAGGCGAACTATGGCTACACCTTC
J: TRBJ1-2
size: NA
V: TRBV20-1
D: TRBD1

CDR3: CASSPTRGTEAFF
DNA: TGTGCCAGCAGCCCGACGAGGGGGACTGAAGCTTTCTTT
J: TRBJ1-1
size: NA
V: TRBV11-2
D: NA

CDR3: CASKGTSGGAVYNEQFF
DNA: TGTGCCAGCAAGGGGACTAGCGGGGGGGCAGTATACAATGAGCAGTTCTTC
J: TRBJ2-1
size: NA
V: TRBV6-6
D: TRBD2

CDR3: CASSYGWLVHEQYF
DNA: TGTGCCAGCAGTTACGGTTGGCTAGTCCACGAGCAGTACTTC
J: TRBJ2-7
size: NA
V: TRBV6-5
D: NA

CDR3: CATSVGDSNQPQHF
DNA: TGTGCCACCAGTGTAGGAGATAGCAATCAGCCCCAGCATTTT
J: TRBJ1-5
size: NA
V: TRBV24-1
D: NA

CDR3: CASSDRVNQPQHF
DNA: TGTGCCAGCAGTGACAGGGTCAATCAGCCCCAGCATTTT
J: TRBJ1-5
size: NA
V: TRBV27
D: TRBD1

CDR3: CSAERGAGTGELFF
DNA: TGCAGCGCTGAGCGAGGGGCTGGCACCGGGGAGCTGTTTTTT
J: TRBJ2-2
size: few
V: TRBV29-1
D: NA

CDR3: CSATGTSSNQPQHF
DNA: TGCAGTGCTACCGGGACGTCGAGCAATCAGCCCCAGCATTTT
J: TRBJ1-5
size: few
V: TRBV20-1
D: NA

CDR3: CATSDGGRGLYQETQYF
DNA: TGTGCCACCAGTGATGGGGGCCGGGGCCTGTACCAAGAGACCCAGTACTTC
J: TRBJ2-5
size: few
V: TRBV24-1
D: NA

CDR3: CATRSVRGELFF
DNA: TGTGCCACTCGGTCGGTCCGAGGGGAGCTGTTTTTT
J: TRBJ2-2
size: NA
V: TRBV11-2
D: NA

CDR3: CASSQGAGLGYTF
DNA: TGTGCCAGCAGCCAAGGAGCAGGGCTAGGCTACACCTTC
J: TRBJ1-2
size: NA
V: TRBV3-1
D: NA

CDR3: CSARVRDCGEQFF
DNA: TGCAGTGCTAGAGTGCGGGACTGTGGGGAGCAGTTCTTC
J: TRBJ2-1
size: NA
V: TRBV20-1
D: NA

CDR3: CASSRNLVGLAGGTDTQYF
DNA: TGCGCCAGCAGCCGGAACCTGGTTGGTCTAGCGGGGGGAACAGATACGCAGTATTTT
J: TRBJ2-3
size: few
V: TRBV4-3
D: TRBD2

CDR3: CSLEGTHRDTQYF
DNA: TGCAGCCTCGAGGGGACTCATAGGGATACGCAGTATTTT
J: TRBJ2-3
size: few
V: TRBV29-1
D: NA

CDR3: CSAEGPYEQYF
DNA: TGCAGTGCTGAGGGGCCCTACGAGCAGTACTTC
J: TRBJ2-7
size: few
V: TRBV20-1
D: NA

CDR3: CASSQEGGPDTDTQYF
DNA: TGCGCCAGCAGCCAAGAGGGGGGGCCAGACACAGATACGCAGTATTTT
J: TRBJ2-3
size: few
V: TRBV4-3
D: NA

CDR3: CASSETGDTQYF
DNA: TGTGCCAGCAGCGAGACCGGGGATACGCAGTATTTT
J: TRBJ2-3
size: NA
V: TRBV7-9
D: NA

CDR3: CASSSLAGFQETQYF
DNA: TGTGCCAGCAGTTCGCTAGCGGGTTTCCAAGAGACCCAGTACTTC
J: TRBJ2-5
size: NA
V: TRBV27
D: TRBD2

CDR3: CATSRGQAQETQYF
DNA: TGTGCCACCAGCAGGGGACAGGCCCAAGAGACCCAGTACTTC
J: TRBJ2-5
size: NA
V: TRBV15
D: TRBD1

CDR3: CASSLVLSGGQETQYF
DNA: TGCGCCAGCAGCTTGGTTCTAAGCGGGGGACAAGAGACCCAGTACTTC
J: TRBJ2-5
size: NA
V: TRBV5-1
D: TRBD2

CDR3: CASSLGQGARNSPLHF
DNA: TGTGCCAGCAGCCTGGGACAGGGGGCGAGGAATTCACCCCTCCACTTT
J: TRBJ1-6
size: NA
V: TRBV11-2
D: TRBD1

CDR3: CSAREGLNQPQHF
DNA: TGCAGTGCTAGAGAGGGCCTTAATCAGCCCCAGCATTTT
J: TRBJ1-5
size: NA
V: TRBV20-1
D: NA

CDR3: CASSRQGSEQYF
DNA: TGTGCCAGCAGCCGACAGGGGAGTGAGCAGTACTTC
J: TRBJ2-7
size: NA
V: TRBV7-9
D: TRBD1

CDR3: CASSPHDSFGNEPFF
DNA: TGTGCCAGCAGCCCCCACGACTCCTTCGGGAATGAGCCGTTCTTC
J: TRBJ2-1
size: NA
V: TRBV7-3
D: NA

CDR3: CASSQDGQGGEKLFF
DNA: TGTGCCAGCAGCCAAGATGGACAGGGTGGAGAAAAACTGTTTTTT
J: TRBJ1-4
size: NA
V: TRBV4-2
D: TRBD1

CDR3: CASSPGTTVNEQFF
DNA: TGTGCCAGCTCACCGGGGACCACGGTGAATGAGCAGTTCTTC
J: TRBJ2-1
size: NA
V: TRBV18
D: NA

CDR3: CSARALAGGRSEQFF
DNA: TGCAGTGCTAGAGCTCTAGCGGGGGGTCGGAGTGAGCAGTTCTTC
J: TRBJ2-1
size: NA
V: TRBV20-1
D: TRBD2

CDR3: CSAREPAGNQPQHF
DNA: TGCAGTGCTAGGGAGCCAGCTGGAAATCAGCCCCAGCATTTT
J: TRBJ1-5
size: many
V: TRBV20-1
D: NA

CDR3: CASSHMVVIRGQGVSTDTQYF
DNA: TGTGCCAGCAGCCATATGGTTGTCATACGCGGACAGGGCGTTAGCACAGATACGCAGTATTTT
J: TRBJ2-3
size: NA
V: TRBV3-1
D: TRBD1

CDR3: CASSLRDRDRGLDVDQPQHF
DNA: TGTGCCAGCAGCCTCCGTGACCGGGACAGGGGATTAGACGTAGATCAGCCCCAGCATTTT
J: TRBJ1-5
size: NA
V: TRBV21-1
D: NA

CDR3: CASSDSGTGGVIQYF
DNA: TGTGCCAGCAGCGATAGCGGGACAGGGGGCGTCATTCAGTACTTC
J: TRBJ2-4
size: NA
V: TRBV7-8
D: TRBD1

CDR3: CSARTGRVHGYTF
DNA: TGCAGTGCTAGGACGGGCAGGGTACATGGCTACACCTTC
J: TRBJ1-2
size: NA
V: TRBV20-1
D: NA

CDR3: CASSARRMTNEKLFF
DNA: TGTGCCAGCAGCGCCCGAAGGATGACTAATGAAAAACTGTTTTTT
J: TRBJ1-4
size: NA
V: TRBV7-2
D: NA

CDR3: CASKGGTAGTDTQYF
DNA: TGTGCCAGCAAAGGGGGGACAGCCGGCACAGATACGCAGTATTTT
J: TRBJ2-3
size: NA
V: TRBV12-3/TRBV12-4
D: NA

CDR3: CATSPPHSYEQYF
DNA: TGTGCCACCAGCCCCCCCCACTCCTACGAGCAGTACTTC
J: TRBJ2-7
size: NA
V: TRBV15
D: NA

CDR3: CASSQDEGNEQFF
DNA: TGTGCCAGCAGCCAAGATGAAGGCAATGAGCAGTTCTTC
J: TRBJ2-1
size: few
V: TRBV14
D: NA

CDR3: CASSQEGGYYEQYF
DNA: TGTGCCAGCAGCCAAGAAGGGGGCTACTACGAGCAATACTTC
J: TRBJ2-1
size: NA
V: TRBV3-1
D: TRBD1

CDR3: CASSLFQGSDYGYTF
DNA: TGTGCCAGCAGTTTATTCCAGGGGTCTGACTATGGCTACACCTTC
J: TRBJ1-2
size: NA
V: TRBV27
D: NA

CDR3: CASSLGGLSYGYTF
DNA: TGTGCCAGCAGCTTAGGGGGACTATCCTATGGCTACACCTTC
J: TRBJ1-2
size: NA
V: TRBV7-9
D: NA

CDR3: CSVELLSSYNEQFF
DNA: TGCAGCGTTGAACTACTAAGCTCCTACAATGAGCAGTTCTTC
J: TRBJ2-1
size: NA
V: TRBV29-1
D: NA

CDR3: CASRDWRGAEQFF
DNA: TGTGCCAGCCGAGATTGGCGGGGTGCTGAGCAGTTCTTC
J: TRBJ2-1
size: NA
V: TRBV6-1
D: NA

CDR3: CASSERGEETQYF
DNA: TGTGCCAGCAGCGAGAGGGGAGAAGAGACCCAGTACTTC
J: TRBJ2-5
size: once
V: TRBV7-9
D: NA

CDR3: CSVRTGGSYGYTF
DNA: TGCAGCGTCCGGACAGGGGGGAGTTATGGCTACACCTTC
J: TRBJ1-2
size: NA
V: TRBV29-1
D: TRBD1

CDR3: CASSVDGNSYEQYF
DNA: TGTGCCAGCAGCGTAGATGGCAACTCCTACGAGCAGTACTTC
J: TRBJ2-7
size: NA
V: TRBV9
D: NA

CDR3: CASSHRQGTNTGELFF
DNA: TGTGCCAGCAGCCACAGACAGGGTACGAACACCGGGGAGCTGTTTTTT
J: TRBJ2-2
size: NA
V: TRBV7-2
D: TRBD1

CDR3: CASSKGAGPQNTEAFF
DNA: TGTGCCAGCAGCAAAGGCGCGGGACCACAGAACACTGAAGCTTTCTTT
J: TRBJ1-1
size: NA
V: TRBV21-1
D: NA

CDR3: CASSQESLRGDTQYF
DNA: TGTGCCAGCAGCCAAGAATCACTCCGGGGAGATACGCAGTATTTT
J: TRBJ2-3
size: NA
V: TRBV14
D: NA

CDR3: CSAGGQGLGETQYF
DNA: TGCAGTGCTGGTGGGCAGGGGCTCGGGGAGACCCAGTACTTC
J: TRBJ2-5
size: NA
V: TRBV20-1
D: NA

CDR3: CASSPGTSETDTQYF
DNA: TGTGCCAGCAGCCCCGGGACTAGTGAGACAGATACGCAGTATTTT
J: TRBJ2-3
size: few
V: TRBV7-9
D: TRBD2

CDR3: CASGKVGYLGRMDTQYF
DNA: TGTGCCAGCGGCAAAGTTGGCTATCTTGGGAGAATGGATACGCAGTATTTT
J: TRBJ2-3
size: NA
V: TRBV21-1
D: NA

CDR3: CSVQTGTEVGEQYF
DNA: TGCAGCGTGCAAACCGGGACAGAGGTGGGGGAGCAGTACTTC
J: TRBJ2-7
size: NA
V: TRBV29-1
D: TRBD1